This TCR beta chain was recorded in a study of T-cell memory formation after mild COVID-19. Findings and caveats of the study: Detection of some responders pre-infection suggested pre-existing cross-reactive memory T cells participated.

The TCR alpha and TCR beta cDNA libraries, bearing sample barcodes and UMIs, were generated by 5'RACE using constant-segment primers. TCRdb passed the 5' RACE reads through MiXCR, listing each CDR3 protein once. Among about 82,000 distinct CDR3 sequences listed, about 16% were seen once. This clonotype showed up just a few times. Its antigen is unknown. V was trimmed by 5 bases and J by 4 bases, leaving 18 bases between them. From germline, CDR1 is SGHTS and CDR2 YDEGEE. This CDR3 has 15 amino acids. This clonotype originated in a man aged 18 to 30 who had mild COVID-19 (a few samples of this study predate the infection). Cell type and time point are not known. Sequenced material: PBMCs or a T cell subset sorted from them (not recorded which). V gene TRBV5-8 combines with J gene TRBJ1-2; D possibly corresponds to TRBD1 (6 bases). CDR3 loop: CASRQGPGVGYGYTF. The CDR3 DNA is TGTGCCAGCAGGCAAGGGCCAGGGGTTGGCTATGGCTACACCTTC. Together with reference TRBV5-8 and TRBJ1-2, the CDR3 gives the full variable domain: EAGVTQSPTHLIKTRGQQATLRCSPISGHTSVYWYQQALGLGLQFLLWYDEGEERNRGNFPPRFSGRQFPNYSSELNVNALELEDSALYLCASRQGPGVGYGYTFGSGTRLTVV.